The 29 T cell receptor beta chains listed next were all sequenced from one sample in a study of cytomegalovirus exposure and HLA in healthy donors. The PCR used 60 Vbeta and 13 Jbeta primers. The table came from immunoSEQ multiplex PCR; TCRdb's copy has only in-frame clones and leaves some out. This table has about 270,000 clones, 80% to 90% appearing once. The specimen sequenced was PBMCs. All receptors derive from a man aged 40-55 years in good health and CMV-seropositive.

The chain recombines TRBV21-1 with TRBJ1-5. TRBV21-1 represents a pseudogene. There are 17 residues in the CDR3. The CDR3 region has the DNA TGTGCCAGCAGCAAAGGAGGCGGGATACTCGACAGTCAGCCCCAGCATTTT. This encodes CASSKGGGILDSQPQHF.

The genes are TRBV6-5 and TRBJ2-5; possibly TRBD1 for D (5 bases). The CDR3 covers 14 residues. In germline, CDR1 is MNHEY, CDR2 SVGAGI. V lost 5 bases to trimming and J lost 1 base, with 11 bases between them. As DNA, the CDR3 is TGTGCCAGCAGTAGAGACAGAGCCCAAGAGACCCAGTACTTC. Protein sequence: CASSRDRAQETQYF.

V and J are TRBV28 and TRBJ1-2, with 12 bases identical to TRBD1. CDR3 size: 17 residues. J gave up 5 bases and V 10 bases, and 17 bases lay outside the gene matches. Germline loops: CDR1 MDHEN, CDR2 SYDVKM. CDR3 region: CATTGTGGDKPLYGYTF. CDR3 coding DNA: TGTGCCACCACCGGGACAGGGGGCGATAAACCTCTTTATGGCTACACCTTC.

The CDR3 region has the DNA TGTGCCAGCAGCGCCCCGACTAGCGGGAGGGCCGATCGGTACGAGCAGTACTTC. It encodes CASSAPTSGRADRYEQYF. The J gene is TRBJ2-7, the V gene TRBV11-2; TRBD2 matches 14 bases. CDR1 and CDR2 (germline): SGHAT, FQNNGV. The CDR3 contains 18 residues. V gave up 5 bases and J gave up 4 bases; unmatched junction bases: 13.

The V and J genes are TRBV19 and TRBJ2-1; 9 nucleotides align to TRBD2. V lost 4 bases to trimming and J lost 7 bases; unmatched junction nucleotides: 11. The germline gives CDR1 LNHDA, CDR2 SQIVND (reference sequence). The CDR3 has 16 residues. This CDR3 is CASSKLAGERTNEQFF. CDR3 bases: TGTGCCAGTAGTAAATTAGCGGGAGAAAGGACGAATGAGCAGTTCTTC.

V usage is TRBV27 and J usage is TRBJ2-7; tentatively, D is TRBD2 (5 bases). Germline CDR1 is MNHEY and CDR2 is SMNVEV (reference sequence). The CDR3 sequence is 13 residues long. The V gene lost 4 bases and the J gene lost 3 bases, with 10 bases spanning the gap. The CDR3 region has the DNA TGTGCCAGCAGTTCGGCACTAGGCTACGAGCAGTACTTC. Translating gives CASSSALGYEQYF.

The chain joins TRBV15 to TRBJ1-3, with no clear D. This CDR3 has 13 amino acids. Germline V lookup: CDR1 LNHNV, CDR2 YYDKDF (reference sequence). With 0 bases removed from V and 4 bases from J, the gap between germline ends came to 4 bases. The CDR3: CATSRDAGNTIYF. CDR3 bases: TGTGCCACCAGCAGAGATGCGGGAAACACCATATATTTT.

This rearrangement joins TRBV29-1 to TRBJ2-7, with D possibly matching TRBD2 (6 bases). This CDR3 has 13 amino acids. Germline V gene data show CDR1 as SQVTM and CDR2 as ANQGSEA. Trimming removed 2 bases from V and 4 bases from J, with 12 bases in between. The CDR3 DNA reads as TGCAGCGTTGAAAAGGGTGGAGGGTACGAGCAGTACTTC. It is translated as CSVEKGGGYEQYF.

V and J are TRBV27 and TRBJ2-5; 9 positions agree with TRBD2. The trim removed 6 bases at V and 4 bases at J, leaving 9 bases unmatched. CDR3 length: 15 residues. Looked up from germline, CDR1 is MNHEY and CDR2 is SMNVEV (reference sequence). CDR3 loop: CASRGVAGVPETQYF. In DNA form, the CDR3 reads TGTGCCAGCAGAGGGGTAGCGGGAGTTCCAGAGACCCAGTACTTC.

V usage is TRBV7-9 and J usage is TRBJ1-3; D is unresolved. Germline values: CDR1 SEHNR, CDR2 FQNEAQ (reference sequence). The V end was cut by 4 bases, the J end by 0 bases, with 13 bases between. The CDR3 runs 16 residues. The CDR3 nucleotides are TGTGCCAGCAGCTCGCCGGAGGCCAGCTCTGGAAACACCATATATTTT. Encoded protein: CASSSPEASSGNTIYF.

On this clone: At one of its ends the junction is not consistent with the germline gene, which may arise from a read error. As DNA, the CDR3 is TGTGCCAGCAGAAACCCAGGGGGCCCATTTTTT. Protein product: CASRNPGGPFF. This chain joins TRBV28 and TRBJ1-1; TRBD1 aligns across 8 bases. The CDR3 consists of 11 residues. Germline loops: CDR1 MDHEN, CDR2 SYDVKM.

The chain has TRBV10-1 and TRBJ1-5; 12 bases map to TRBD1. Germline assignment: CDR1 WNHNN and CDR2 SYGVQD (reference sequence). J gave up 1 base and V 6 bases, and 7 bases lay outside the gene matches. The CDR3 length is 17 residues. CDR3 in DNA: TGCGCCAGCAGGGGGACAGGGGGCAAGGGGAGCAATCAGCCCCAGCATTTT. Translating it yields CASRGTGGKGSNQPQHF.

With regard to this clone: Within the sample, other DNA sequences also encode this same CDR3. The chain couples TRBV20-1 to TRBJ1-1; maybe TRBD1 (6 bases). Per the germline V gene, CDR1 is DFQATT and CDR2 is SNEGSKA (reference sequence). V gave up 3 bases and J gave up 6 bases, with 8 bases separating them. This CDR3 is built from 11 residues. CDR3 nucleotide sequence: TGCAGTGCTAGGGACAGTTCTGAAGCTTTCTTT. This translates into CSARDSSEAFF.

This clone was observed a handful of times. The V gene is TRBV7-3, the J gene TRBJ2-2; TRBD2 might be the D (6 bases). CDR1 and CDR2 from the germline V gene are SGHTA and FQGTGA. CDR3 size: 15 residues. Deletions cut 5 bases from V and 1 base from J, with 11 bases between. Here the CDR3 reads CASSPPGGNTGELFF. In DNA form, the CDR3 reads TGTGCCAGCAGCCCCCCCGGGGGGAACACCGGGGAGCTGTTTTTT.

The CDR3 DNA is TGTGCCAGCAGCGTAAGGGCAGCGGGAGGGTCAGAGACCCAGTACTTC. Translated: CASSVRAAGGSETQYF. The V call is TRBV9, the J call TRBJ2-5; 10 nucleotides match TRBD2. The CDR3 contains 16 residues. Per the germline V gene, CDR1 is SGDLS and CDR2 is YYNGEE. Trimming at V came to 1 base and at J to 4 bases, leaving 7 bases not matched to a gene.

V is TRBV7-2 and J is TRBJ2-7, with D maybe TRBD2 (6 bases). The V end lost 5 bases, the J end lost 2 bases, and 13 bases lay between the germline ends. The CDR3 runs 14 residues. In germline, CDR1 is SGHTA, CDR2 FQGNSA. CDR3 nucleotides: TGTGCCAGCAGCGGACGGTCGGGAGCCTACGAGCAGTACTTC. Its translation: CASSGRSGAYEQYF.

J is TRBJ2-7 and V is TRBV2, with 7 bases identical to TRBD1. The CDR3 runs to 16 residues. Germline CDR1 reads SNHLY; CDR2 reads FYNNEI. The V gene end was trimmed by 2 bases and the J gene end by 1 base; junction bases not matched to a gene: 8. CDR3 amino acids: CASSEFWDSPSYEQYF. Here the CDR3 DNA reads TGTGCCAGCAGTGAATTCTGGGACAGTCCATCCTACGAGCAGTACTTC.

V and J are TRBV29-1 and TRBJ2-4, with TRBD1 matching 11 bases. Looked up from germline, CDR1 is SQVTM and CDR2 is ANQGSEA. This CDR3 spans 14 amino acids. V trimming: 4 bases; J trimming: 5 bases; junction bases outside the gene matches: 4. In nucleotides, the CDR3 is TGCAGCGTTGCGGGGACAGGGGGGCAAAACATTCAGTACTTC. Translating gives CSVAGTGGQNIQYF.

The genes are TRBV7-3 and TRBJ2-2; a weak D match, TRBD2 (5 bases). Germline CDR1 reads SGHTA; CDR2 reads FQGTGA. The ends were cut back, 3 bases at V and 4 bases at J, with 9 bases in the middle. The CDR3 extends over 14 amino acids. The CDR3 sequence: CASSFQSGTGELFF. CDR3 DNA: TGTGCCAGCAGCTTCCAAAGCGGCACCGGGGAGCTGTTTTTT.

The V call is TRBV28, the J call TRBJ2-4, with D possibly TRBD1 on 7 matching bases. The germline V gene encodes CDR1 MDHEN and CDR2 SYDVKM. The V gene lost 8 bases and the J gene lost 7 bases, with 18 bases spanning the gap. The CDR3 runs 14 residues. CDR3 loop: CASGKTGRLNIQYF. The CDR3 nucleotides are TGTGCCAGCGGCAAGACAGGGAGGTTGAACATTCAGTACTTC.

This rearrangement joins TRBV28 to TRBJ2-5; D is perhaps TRBD1 (6 bases). Germline CDR1 MDHEN, CDR2 SYDVKM. Deletions cut 3 bases from V and 1 base from J, with 12 bases between. The CDR3 is 15 residues long. CDR3 sequence: CASSFRGRIQETQYF. The CDR3 DNA is TGTGCCAGCAGTTTCAGGGGACGGATCCAAGAGACCCAGTACTTC.

The V gene is TRBV29-1, the J gene TRBJ2-1, with D maybe TRBD1 (5 bases). The CDR3 has 14 amino acids. The germline gives CDR1 SQVTM, CDR2 ANQGSEA. Trimming left V 3 bases short and J 5 bases short, with 14 bases between. CDR3 nucleotides: TGCAGCGTTGAGTGGTTGGACAAAGACAATGAGCAGTTCTTC. Translated, it gives CSVEWLDKDNEQFF.

This chain links TRBV30 with TRBJ2-3; D perhaps matches TRBD1 (6 bases). There are 14 residues in the CDR3. Per the germline V gene, CDR1 is GTSNPN and CDR2 is SVGIG (reference sequence). V lost 5 bases and J 0 bases, leaving 12 bases between the germline ends. CDR3 sequence (DNA): TGTGCCTGGGTCGGGACAACTAGCACAGATACGCAGTATTTT. This sequence encodes CAWVGTTSTDTQYF.

The chain combines TRBV28 with TRBJ2-7, with TRBD1 matching 11 bases. Trimming cost V 7 bases and J 5 bases; bases outside gene matches: 4. Germline V lookup: CDR1 MDHEN, CDR2 SYDVKM. The CDR3 is 13 residues long. The CDR3 region is CASTDRGLNEQYF. The CDR3 DNA sequence: TGTGCCAGCACGGACAGGGGGCTCAACGAGCAGTACTTC.

This chain links TRBV28 with TRBJ1-2; TRBD1 is a possible D gene (6 bases). Germline CDR1 reads MDHEN; CDR2 reads SYDVKM. This CDR3 has 15 amino acids. V was shortened by 2 bases and J by 5 bases, with 15 bases between the two germline ends. For the CDR3, the DNA is TGTGCCAGCAGTTTACCAGGCGGGGGCAGGTATGGCTACACCTTC. Its translation: CASSLPGGGRYGYTF.

The genes are TRBV4-1 and TRBJ2-1, with a weak D call TRBD1 (6 bases). Germline lookup yields CDR1 MGHRA and CDR2 YSYEKL. Trimming removed 1 base from V and 6 bases from J, with 13 bases in between. The CDR3 extends over 15 amino acids. CDR3 loop: CASSQVVQGANEQFF. The CDR3 DNA reads TGCGCCAGCAGCCAAGTGGTACAGGGTGCCAATGAGCAGTTCTTC.

The chain employs TRBV28 and TRBJ2-1; 10 nucleotides match TRBD1. Germline V gives CDR1 MDHEN, CDR2 SYDVKM. V was pared by 5 bases and J by 3 bases, with 4 bases of the junction left unmatched. There are 15 residues in the CDR3. CDR3 residues: CASSPRDRGYNEQFF. CDR3 nucleotide sequence: TGTGCCAGCAGTCCCCGGGACAGGGGCTACAATGAGCAGTTCTTC.

V and J are TRBV19 and TRBJ2-1; 9 nucleotides match TRBD1. CDR1 LNHDA and CDR2 SQIVND come from the germline V gene (reference sequence). V gave up 5 bases and J gave up 10 bases; unmatched junction bases: 9. CDR3 length equals 14 residues. CDR3 DNA sequence: TGTGCCAGTAGTCCTCTACAGGGGGCCGAAGAGCAGTTCTTC. Translated: CASSPLQGAEEQFF.

The chain links TRBV6-5 to TRBJ2-7; no clear D. The CDR3 extends over 13 amino acids. Trimming cost V 8 bases and J 5 bases, with 16 bases left between them. Germline CDR1 and CDR2: MNHEY and SVGAGI. The CDR3 DNA follows: TGTGCCAGCGGTCCTCGGAGTTCCCACGAGCAGTACTTC. This codes for CASGPRSSHEQYF.